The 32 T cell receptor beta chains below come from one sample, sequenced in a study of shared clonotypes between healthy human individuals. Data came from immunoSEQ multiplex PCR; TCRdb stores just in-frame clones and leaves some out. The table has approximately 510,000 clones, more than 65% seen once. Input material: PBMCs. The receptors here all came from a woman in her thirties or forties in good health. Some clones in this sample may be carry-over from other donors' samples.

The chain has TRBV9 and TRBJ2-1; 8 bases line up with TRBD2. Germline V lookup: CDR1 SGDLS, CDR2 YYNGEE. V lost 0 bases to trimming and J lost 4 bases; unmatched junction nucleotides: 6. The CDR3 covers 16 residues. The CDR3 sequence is CASSVDPAGAYNEQFF. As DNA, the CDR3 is TGTGCCAGCAGCGTAGATCCAGCGGGAGCGTACAATGAGCAGTTCTTC.

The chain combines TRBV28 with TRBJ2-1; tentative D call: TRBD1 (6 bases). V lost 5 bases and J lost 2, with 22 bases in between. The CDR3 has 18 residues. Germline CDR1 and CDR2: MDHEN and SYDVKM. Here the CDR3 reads CASSPGSLGEGAYNEQFF. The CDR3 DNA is TGTGCCAGCAGTCCCGGATCTCTAGGTGAGGGGGCCTACAATGAGCAGTTCTTC.

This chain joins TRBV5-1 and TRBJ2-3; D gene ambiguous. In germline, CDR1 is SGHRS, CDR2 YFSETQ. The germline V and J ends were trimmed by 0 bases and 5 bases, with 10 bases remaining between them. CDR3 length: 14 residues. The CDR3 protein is CASSLARDKDTQYF. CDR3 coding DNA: TGCGCCAGCAGCTTGGCCAGAGACAAAGATACGCAGTATTTT.

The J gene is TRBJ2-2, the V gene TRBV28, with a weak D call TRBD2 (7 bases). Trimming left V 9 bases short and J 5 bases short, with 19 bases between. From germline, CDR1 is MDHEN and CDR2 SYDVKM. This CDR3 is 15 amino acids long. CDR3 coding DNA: TGTGCCAGTCTCTTGGGGGGGCTGGGAACCGGGGAGCTGTTTTTT. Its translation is CASLLGGLGTGELFF.

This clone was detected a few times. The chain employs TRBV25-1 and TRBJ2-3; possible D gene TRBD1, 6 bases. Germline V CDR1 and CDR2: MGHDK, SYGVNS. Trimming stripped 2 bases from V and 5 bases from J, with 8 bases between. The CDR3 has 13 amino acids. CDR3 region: CASSEEGVDTQYF. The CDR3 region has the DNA TGTGCCAGCAGTGAAGAGGGGGTAGATACGCAGTATTTT.

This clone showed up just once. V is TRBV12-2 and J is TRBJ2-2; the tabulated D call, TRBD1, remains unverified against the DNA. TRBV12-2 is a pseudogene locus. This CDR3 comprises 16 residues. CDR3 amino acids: CASPNPGTTNTGELFF. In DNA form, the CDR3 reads TGTGCAAGTCCCAACCCCGGGACAACGAACACCGGGGAGCTGTTTTTT.

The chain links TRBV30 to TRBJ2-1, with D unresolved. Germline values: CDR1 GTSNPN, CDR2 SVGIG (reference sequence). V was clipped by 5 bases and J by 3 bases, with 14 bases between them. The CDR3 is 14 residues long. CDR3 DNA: TGTGCCTGGGCCCGGGTTGGCCTCTACAATGAGCAGTTCTTC. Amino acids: CAWARVGLYNEQFF.

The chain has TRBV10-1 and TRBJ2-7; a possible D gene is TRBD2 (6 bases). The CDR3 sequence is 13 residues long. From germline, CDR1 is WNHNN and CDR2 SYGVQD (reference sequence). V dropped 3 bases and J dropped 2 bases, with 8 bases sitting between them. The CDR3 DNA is TGCGCCAGCAGTGATAGCGGACCCTACGAGCAGTACTTC. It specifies CASSDSGPYEQYF.

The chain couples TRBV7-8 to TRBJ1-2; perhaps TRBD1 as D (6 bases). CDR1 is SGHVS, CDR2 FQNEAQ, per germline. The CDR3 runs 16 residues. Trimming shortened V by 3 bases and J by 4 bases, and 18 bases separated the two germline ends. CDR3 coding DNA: TGTGCCAGCAGCTTTTACGCCGGGACACCGAGCTATGGCTACACCTTC. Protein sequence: CASSFYAGTPSYGYTF.

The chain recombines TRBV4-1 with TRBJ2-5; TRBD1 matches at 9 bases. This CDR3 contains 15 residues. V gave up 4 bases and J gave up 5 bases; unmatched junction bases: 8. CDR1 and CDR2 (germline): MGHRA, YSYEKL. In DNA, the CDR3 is TGCGCCAGCAGCCTATGGGACAGGGTGAACGAGACCCAGTACTTC. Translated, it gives CASSLWDRVNETQYF.

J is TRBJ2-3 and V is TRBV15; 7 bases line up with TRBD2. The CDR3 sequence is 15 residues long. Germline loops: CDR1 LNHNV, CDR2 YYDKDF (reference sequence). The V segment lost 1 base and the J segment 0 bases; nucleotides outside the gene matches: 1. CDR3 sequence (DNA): TGTGCCACCAGCAGAGGCGGGAGTAGCACAGATACGCAGTATTTT. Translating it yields CATSRGGSSTDTQYF. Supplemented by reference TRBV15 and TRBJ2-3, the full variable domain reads DAMVIQNPRYQVTQFGKPVTLSCSQTLNHNVMYWYQQKSSQAPKLLFHYYDKDFNNEADTPDNFQSRRPNTSFCFLDIRSPGLGDTAMYLCATSRGGSSTDTQYFGPGTRLTVL.

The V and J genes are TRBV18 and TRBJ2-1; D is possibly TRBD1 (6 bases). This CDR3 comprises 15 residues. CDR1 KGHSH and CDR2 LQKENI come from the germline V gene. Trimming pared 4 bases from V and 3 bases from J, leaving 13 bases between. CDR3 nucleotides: TGTGCCAGCTCACTGGGGCGCAGGGGCTACAATGAGCAGTTCTTC. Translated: CASSLGRRGYNEQFF.

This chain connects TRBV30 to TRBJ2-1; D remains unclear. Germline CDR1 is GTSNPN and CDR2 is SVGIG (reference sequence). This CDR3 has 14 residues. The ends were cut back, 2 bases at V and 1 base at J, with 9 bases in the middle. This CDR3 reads CAWSNHLSYNEQFF. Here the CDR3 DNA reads TGTGCCTGGAGTAATCACTTATCCTACAATGAGCAGTTCTTC.

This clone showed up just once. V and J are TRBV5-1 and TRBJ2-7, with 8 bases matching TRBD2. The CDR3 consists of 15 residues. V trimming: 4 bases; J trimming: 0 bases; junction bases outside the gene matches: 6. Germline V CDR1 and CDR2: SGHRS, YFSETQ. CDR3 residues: CASSPRRGASYEQYF. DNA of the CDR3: TGCGCCAGCAGCCCCCGGCGGGGGGCCTCCTACGAGCAGTACTTC.

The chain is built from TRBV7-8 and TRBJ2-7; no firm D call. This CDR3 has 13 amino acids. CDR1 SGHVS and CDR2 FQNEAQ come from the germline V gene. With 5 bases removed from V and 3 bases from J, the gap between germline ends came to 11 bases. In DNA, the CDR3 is TGTGCCAGCAGCCCGGCCGGCGGCTACGAGCAGTACTTC. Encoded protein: CASSPAGGYEQYF. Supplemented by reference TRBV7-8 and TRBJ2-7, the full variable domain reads GAGVSQSPRYKVAKRGQDVALRCDPISGHVSLFWYQQALGQGPEFLTYFQNEAQLDKSGLPSDRFFAERPEGSVSTLKIQRTQQEDSAVYLCASSPAGGYEQYFGPGTRLTVT.

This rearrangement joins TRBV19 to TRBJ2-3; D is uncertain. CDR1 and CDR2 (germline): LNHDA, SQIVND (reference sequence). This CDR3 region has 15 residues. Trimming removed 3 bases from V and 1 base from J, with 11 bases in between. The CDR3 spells CASSISSGGTDTQYF. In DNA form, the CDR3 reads TGTGCCAGTAGTATCTCTTCGGGTGGCACAGATACGCAGTATTTT.

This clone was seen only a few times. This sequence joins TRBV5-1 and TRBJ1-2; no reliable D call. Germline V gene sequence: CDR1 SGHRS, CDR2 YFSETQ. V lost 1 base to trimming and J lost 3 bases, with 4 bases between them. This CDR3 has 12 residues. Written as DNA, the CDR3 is TGCGCCAGCAGCTTGAATGACTATGGCTACACCTTC. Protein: CASSLNDYGYTF. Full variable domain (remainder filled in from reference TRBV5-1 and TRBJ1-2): KAGVTQTPRYLIKTRGQQVTLSCSPISGHRSVSWYQQTPGQGLQFLFEYFSETQRNKGNFPGRFSGRQFSNSRSEMNVSTLELGDSALYLCASSLNDYGYTFGSGTRLTVV.

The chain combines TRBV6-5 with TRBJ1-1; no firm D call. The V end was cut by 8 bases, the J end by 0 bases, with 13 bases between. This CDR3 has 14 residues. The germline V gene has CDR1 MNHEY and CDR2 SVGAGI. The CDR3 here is CASRSVALNTEAFF. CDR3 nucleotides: TGTGCCAGCCGTAGCGTCGCCTTGAACACTGAAGCTTTCTTT.

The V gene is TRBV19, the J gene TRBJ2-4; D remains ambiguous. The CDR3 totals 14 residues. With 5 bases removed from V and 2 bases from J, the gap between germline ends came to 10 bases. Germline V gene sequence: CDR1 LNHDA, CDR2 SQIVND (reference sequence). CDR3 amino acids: CASSPPGTKNIQYF. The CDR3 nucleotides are TGTGCCAGTAGTCCGCCAGGTACCAAAAACATTCAGTACTTC.

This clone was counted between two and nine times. This CDR3 reads CASSLAIEATEAFF. CDR3 DNA: TGCGCCAGCAGCTTGGCTATCGAGGCAACTGAAGCTTTCTTT. The chain combines TRBV5-1 with TRBJ1-1; D uncertain. Trimming stripped 0 bases from V and 5 bases from J, with 11 bases between. The CDR3 is made up of 14 amino acids. The germline V gene encodes CDR1 SGHRS and CDR2 YFSETQ.

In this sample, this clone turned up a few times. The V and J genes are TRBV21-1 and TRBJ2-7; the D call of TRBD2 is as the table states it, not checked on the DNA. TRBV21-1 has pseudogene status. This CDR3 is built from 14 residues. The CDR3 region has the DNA TGTGCCAGCACTCCTGGACTAGCGGGAGACGAGCAGTACTTC. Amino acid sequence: CASTPGLAGDEQYF.

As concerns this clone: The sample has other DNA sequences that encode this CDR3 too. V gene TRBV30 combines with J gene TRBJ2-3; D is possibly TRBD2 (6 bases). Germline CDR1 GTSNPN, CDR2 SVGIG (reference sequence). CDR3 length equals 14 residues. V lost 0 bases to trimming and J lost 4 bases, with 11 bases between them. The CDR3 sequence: CAWSVGGSADTQYF. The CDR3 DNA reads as TGTGCCTGGAGTGTGGGGGGTTCGGCAGATACGCAGTATTTT.

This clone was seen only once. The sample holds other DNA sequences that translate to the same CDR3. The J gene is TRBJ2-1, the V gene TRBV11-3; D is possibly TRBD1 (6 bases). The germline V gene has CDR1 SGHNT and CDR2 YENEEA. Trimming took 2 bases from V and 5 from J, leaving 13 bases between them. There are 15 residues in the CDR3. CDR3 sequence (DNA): TGTGCCAGCAGCTTATACGGGACACCCGACAATGAGCAGTTCTTC. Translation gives CASSLYGTPDNEQFF.

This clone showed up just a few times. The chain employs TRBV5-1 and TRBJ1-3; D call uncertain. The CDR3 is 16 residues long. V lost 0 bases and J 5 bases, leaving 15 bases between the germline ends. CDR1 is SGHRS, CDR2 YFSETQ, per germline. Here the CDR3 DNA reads TGCGCCAGCAGCTTGGATGCATCTACGGGGAGAAACACCATATATTTT. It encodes CASSLDASTGRNTIYF.

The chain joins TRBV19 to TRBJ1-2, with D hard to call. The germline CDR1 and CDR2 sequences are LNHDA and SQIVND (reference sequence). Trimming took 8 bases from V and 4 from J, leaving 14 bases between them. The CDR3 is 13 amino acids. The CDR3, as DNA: TGTGCCAGTCGCACCCCCCGGGCCTATGGCTACACCTTC. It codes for CASRTPRAYGYTF.

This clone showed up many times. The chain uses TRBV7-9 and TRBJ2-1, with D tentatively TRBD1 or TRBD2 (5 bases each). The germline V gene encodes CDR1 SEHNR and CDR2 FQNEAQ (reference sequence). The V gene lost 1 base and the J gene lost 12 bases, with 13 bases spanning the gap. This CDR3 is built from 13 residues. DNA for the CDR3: TGTGCCAGCAGCTTAGGGGGACCATCGTTGCAGTTCTTC. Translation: CASSLGGPSLQFF.

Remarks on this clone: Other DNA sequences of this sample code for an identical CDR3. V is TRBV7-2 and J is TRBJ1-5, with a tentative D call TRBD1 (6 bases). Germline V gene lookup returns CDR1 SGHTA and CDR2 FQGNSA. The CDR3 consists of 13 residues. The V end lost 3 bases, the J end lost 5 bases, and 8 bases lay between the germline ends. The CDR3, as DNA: TGTGCCAGCAGCTTGGCAGGGGATCAGCCCCAGCATTTT. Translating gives CASSLAGDQPQHF. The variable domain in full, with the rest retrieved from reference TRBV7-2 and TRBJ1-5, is GAGVSQSPSNKVTEKGKDVELRCDPISGHTALYWYRQSLGQGLEFLIYFQGNSAPDKSGLPSDRFSAERTGGSVSTLTIQRTQQEDSAVYLCASSLAGDQPQHFGDGTRLSIL.

The CDR3 region is CASSPQGDSDYGYTF. The CDR3 region has the DNA TGTGCCAGCTCACCACAGGGGGATTCGGACTATGGCTACACCTTC. The gene calls are TRBV18 and TRBJ1-2; tentative D call: TRBD1 (6 bases). V dropped 1 base and J dropped 3 bases, with 12 bases sitting between them. The germline V gene has CDR1 KGHSH and CDR2 LQKENI. The CDR3 consists of 15 residues. The variable domain in full, completed from reference TRBV18 and TRBJ1-2, reads NAGVMQNPRHLVRRRGQEARLRCSPMKGHSHVYWYRQLPEEGLKFMVYLQKENIIDESGMPKERFSAEFPKEGPSILRIQQVVRGDSAAYFCASSPQGDSDYGYTFGSGTRLTVV.

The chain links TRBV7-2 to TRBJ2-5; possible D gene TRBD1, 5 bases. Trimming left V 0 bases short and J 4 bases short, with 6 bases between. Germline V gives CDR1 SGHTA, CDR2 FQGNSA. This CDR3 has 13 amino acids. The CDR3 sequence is CASSLATVETQYF. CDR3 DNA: TGTGCCAGCAGCTTAGCGACAGTAGAGACCCAGTACTTC.

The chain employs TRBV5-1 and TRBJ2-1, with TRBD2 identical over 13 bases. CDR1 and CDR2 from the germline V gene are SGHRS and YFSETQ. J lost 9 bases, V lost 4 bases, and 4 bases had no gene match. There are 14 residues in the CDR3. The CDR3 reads CASSIGLAGVEQFF. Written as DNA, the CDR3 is TGCGCCAGCAGCATTGGACTAGCGGGAGTTGAGCAGTTCTTC.

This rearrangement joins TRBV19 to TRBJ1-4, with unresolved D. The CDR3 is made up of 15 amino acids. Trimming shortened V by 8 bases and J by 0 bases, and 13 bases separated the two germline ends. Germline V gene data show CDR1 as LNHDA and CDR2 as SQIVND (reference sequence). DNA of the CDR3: TGTGCCAGTTCAGACCGAACTGCAACTAATGAAAAACTGTTTTTT. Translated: CASSDRTATNEKLFF.

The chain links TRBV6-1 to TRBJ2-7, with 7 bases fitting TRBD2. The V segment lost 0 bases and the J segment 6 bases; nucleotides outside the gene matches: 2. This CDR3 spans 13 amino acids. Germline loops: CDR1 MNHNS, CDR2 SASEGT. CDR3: CASSEAGTTEQYF. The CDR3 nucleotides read TGTGCCAGCAGTGAAGCGGGGACTACCGAGCAGTACTTC.